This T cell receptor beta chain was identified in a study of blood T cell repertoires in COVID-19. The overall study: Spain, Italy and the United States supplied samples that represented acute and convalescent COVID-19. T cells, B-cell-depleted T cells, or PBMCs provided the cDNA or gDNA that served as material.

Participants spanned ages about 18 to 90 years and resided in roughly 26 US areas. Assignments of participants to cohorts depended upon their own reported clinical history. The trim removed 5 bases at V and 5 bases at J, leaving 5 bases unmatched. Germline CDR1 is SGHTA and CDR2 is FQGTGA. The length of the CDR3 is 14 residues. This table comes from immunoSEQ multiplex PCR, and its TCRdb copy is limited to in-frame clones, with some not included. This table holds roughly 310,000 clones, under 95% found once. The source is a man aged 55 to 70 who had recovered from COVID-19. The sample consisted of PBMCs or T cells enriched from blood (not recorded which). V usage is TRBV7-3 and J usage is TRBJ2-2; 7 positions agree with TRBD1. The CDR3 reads CASSPKGATGELFF. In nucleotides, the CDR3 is TGTGCCAGCAGCCCCAAGGGGGCAACCGGGGAGCTGTTTTTT.